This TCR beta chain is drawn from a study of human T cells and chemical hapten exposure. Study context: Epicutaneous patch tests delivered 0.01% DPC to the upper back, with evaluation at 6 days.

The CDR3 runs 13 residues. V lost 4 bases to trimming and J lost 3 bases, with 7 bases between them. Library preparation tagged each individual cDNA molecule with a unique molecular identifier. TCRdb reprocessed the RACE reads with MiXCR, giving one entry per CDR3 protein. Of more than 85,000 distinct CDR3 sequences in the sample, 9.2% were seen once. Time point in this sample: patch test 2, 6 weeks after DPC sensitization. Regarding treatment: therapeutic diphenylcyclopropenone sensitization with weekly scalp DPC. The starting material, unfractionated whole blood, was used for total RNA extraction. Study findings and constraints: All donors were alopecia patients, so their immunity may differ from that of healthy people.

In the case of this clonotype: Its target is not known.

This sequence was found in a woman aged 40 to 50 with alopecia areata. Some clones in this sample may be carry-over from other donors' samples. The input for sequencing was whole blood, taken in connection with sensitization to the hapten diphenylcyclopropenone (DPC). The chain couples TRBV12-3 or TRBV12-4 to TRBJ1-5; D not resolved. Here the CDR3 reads CASSWQPNQPQHF. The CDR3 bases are TGTGCCAGCAGTTGGCAGCCCAATCAGCCCCAGCATTTT.